This TCR beta chain was retrieved from a study of blood T cell repertoires in COVID-19. About the research overall: The cDNA or gDNA used as material had been derived from T cells, B-cell-depleted T cells, or PBMCs.

Germline assignment: CDR1 ENHRY and CDR2 SYGVKD. CDR3 size: 14 residues. The J segment lost 4 bases and the V segment lost 2 bases, leaving 1 base of the junction unmatched. Libraries were prepared by immunoSEQ multiplex PCR; TCRdb keeps only in-frame clonotypes and omits some of them. Here the sample spans some 140,000 clones, around 89% being singletons. The sequenced sample was peripheral blood. The chain couples TRBV10-3 to TRBJ1-4; TRBD1 aligns across 7 bases. The receptor's source is a man aged 50-60 years with active or convalescent COVID-19. CDR3 protein: CAISERQGNEKLFF. Here the CDR3 DNA reads TGTGCCATCAGTGAGAGACAGGGTAATGAAAAACTGTTTTTT.